Shown below are 30 T cell receptor beta chains from a single sample sequenced in a study of blood T cell repertoires in COVID-19. Clones were read by immunoSEQ multiplex PCR, and TCRdb kept only the in-frame ones, dropping some. The sample contains around 100,000 clones, 80% to 90% of which appear only once. Sequencing used peripheral blood. These receptors were obtained from a man aged 50 or older with COVID-19, enrolled during active disease.

The V and J genes are TRBV5-1 and TRBJ1-2; TRBD1 might be the D (5 bases). Looked up from germline, CDR1 is SGHRS and CDR2 is YFSETQ. V lost 0 bases and J lost 0, with 9 bases in between. This CDR3 spans 15 amino acids. In DNA, the CDR3 is TGCGCCAGCAGCTTGGGGCAGGGCTCTAACTATGGCTACACCTTC. It codes for CASSLGQGSNYGYTF.

The chain is built from TRBV7-2 and TRBJ1-5; D is possibly TRBD1 (5 bases). The V gene lost 5 bases and the J gene lost 7 bases, with 12 bases spanning the gap. Per the germline V gene, CDR1 is SGHTA and CDR2 is FQGNSA. The CDR3 is 13 amino acids. CDR3 amino acids: CASSAQGRQPQHF. Here the CDR3 DNA reads TGTGCCAGCAGCGCTCAGGGTCGGCAGCCCCAGCATTTT.

The chain couples TRBV7-9 to TRBJ2-4, with TRBD1 identical over 9 bases. Trimming at V came to 5 bases and at J to 0 bases, leaving 2 bases not matched to a gene. CDR1 is SEHNR and CDR2 is FQNEAQ in the germline V gene (reference sequence). The CDR3 loop spans 15 amino acids. DNA of the CDR3: TGTGCCAGCAGCGTGGGACAGGGAGCCAAAAACATTCAGTACTTC. Its protein product is CASSVGQGAKNIQYF.

This chain uses TRBV18 with TRBJ1-1; possible D gene TRBD1, 5 bases. The CDR3 contains 13 residues. V dropped 10 bases and J dropped 0 bases, with 12 bases sitting between them. Per the germline V gene, CDR1 is KGHSH and CDR2 is LQKENI. The CDR3 sequence: CATATAMNTEAFF. The CDR3 DNA is TGTGCCACCGCGACAGCTATGAACACTGAAGCTTTCTTT. The whole variable domain, filled in from reference TRBV18 and TRBJ1-1, reads NAGVMQNPRHLVRRRGQEARLRCSPMKGHSHVYWYRQLPEEGLKFMVYLQKENIIDESGMPKERFSAEFPKEGPSILRIQQVVRGDSAAYFCATATAMNTEAFFGQGTRLTVV.

The chain employs TRBV18 and TRBJ1-2; TRBD1 agrees at 8 bases. The CDR3 spans 14 residues. V lost 3 bases and J lost 4; bases outside the gene matches: 4. The germline V gene encodes CDR1 KGHSH and CDR2 LQKENI. The CDR3 DNA reads TGTGCCAGCTCACCTTCAGGACAGGGCTATGGCTACACCTTC. Translating gives CASSPSGQGYGYTF.

The genes are TRBV5-4 and TRBJ2-5; D may be TRBD1 (5 bases). The ends were cut back, 0 bases at V and 0 bases at J, with 6 bases in the middle. Germline V gives CDR1 SGHNT, CDR2 YYREEE (reference sequence). The CDR3 totals 14 residues. CDR3 nucleotide sequence: TGTGCCAGCAGCTTGGCAGGGTACCAAGAGACCCAGTACTTC. Protein product: CASSLAGYQETQYF.

The chain carries TRBV29-1 and TRBJ2-3, with D perhaps matching TRBD2 (5 bases). Germline CDR1 is SQVTM and CDR2 is ANQGSEA. V lost 8 bases, J lost 5 bases, and 17 bases lay in between. The CDR3 runs to 13 residues. The CDR3 loop is CSLRRTRGDTQYF. The CDR3, as DNA: TGCAGCCTCCGGAGGACCCGAGGAGATACGCAGTATTTT.

The genes are TRBV11-3 and TRBJ1-1, with TRBD1 matching 7 bases. The CDR3 totals 14 residues. V gave up 5 bases and J gave up 6 bases; unmatched junction bases: 9. Germline CDR1 reads SGHNT; CDR2 reads YENEEA. CDR3 DNA sequence: TGTGCCAGCAGCCTCAGGGGGGCTAAGGCTGAAGCTTTCTTT. Amino acid sequence: CASSLRGAKAEAFF. Filled out from reference TRBV11-3 and TRBJ1-1, the complete variable domain reads EAGVVQSPRYKIIEKKQPVAFWCNPISGHNTLYWYLQNLGQGPELLIRYENEEAVDDSQLPKDRFSAERLKGVDSTLKIQPAELGDSAVYLCASSLRGAKAEAFFGQGTRLTVV.

A remark on this clone: The junction shows a germline mismatch at one end, possibly a read error. The DNA for the CDR3 is TGTGCCAGCAGCTCCCTATCCCCGAGCTCGCCGCACTTC. Its translation: CASSSLSPSSPHF. The V gene is TRBV7-9, the J gene TRBJ1-2; no reliable D call. This CDR3 has 13 amino acids. CDR1 SEHNR and CDR2 FQNEAQ come from the germline V gene (reference sequence).

The chain combines TRBV19 with TRBJ2-1; 8 nucleotides agree with TRBD2. Germline V gene data show CDR1 as LNHDA and CDR2 as SQIVND (reference sequence). This CDR3 contains 17 residues. The V segment lost 1 base and the J segment 6 bases; nucleotides outside the gene matches: 11. The CDR3 loop is CASSIGGERGSTNEQFF. CDR3 nucleotide sequence: TGTGCCAGTAGTATAGGGGGGGAGCGGGGGAGCACCAATGAGCAGTTCTTC. The full variable domain, in which reference TRBV19 and TRBJ2-1 provide the parts outside the CDR3, is DGGITQSPKYLFRKEGQNVTLSCEQNLNHDAMYWYRQDPGQGLRLIYYSQIVNDFQKGDIAEGYSVSREKKESFPLTVTSAQKNPTAFYLCASSIGGERGSTNEQFFGPGTRLTVL.

The chain is built from TRBV7-3 and TRBJ2-3; 11 bases agree with TRBD2. The germline V gene has CDR1 SGHTA and CDR2 FQGTGA. This CDR3 contains 16 residues. The junction had 6 bases not matched to a gene; V was cut back by 5 bases and J by 2 bases. As DNA, the CDR3 is TGTGCCAGCAGCCCCCGACTAGCGGGGACCACAGATACGCAGTATTTT. This sequence encodes CASSPRLAGTTDTQYF.

This chain connects TRBV10-3 to TRBJ1-1; 7 positions match TRBD1. The CDR3 length is 12 residues. Germline CDR1 ENHRY, CDR2 SYGVKD. V lost 6 bases and J lost 3; bases outside the gene matches: 1. The CDR3 sequence is CAIRGTDTEAFF. The CDR3 region has the DNA TGTGCCATCAGGGGGACAGACACTGAAGCTTTCTTT.

The chain joins TRBV2 to TRBJ1-5; 8 bases match TRBD1. The CDR3 length is 15 residues. Losses at the gene ends were 5 bases for V and 6 bases for J; bases not matched to a gene: 9. Germline CDR1 reads SNHLY; CDR2 reads FYNNEI. The CDR3 loop reads CASSPDGQGGQPQHF. For the CDR3, the DNA is TGTGCCAGCAGTCCAGATGGACAGGGCGGTCAGCCCCAGCATTTT.

This chain connects TRBV19 to TRBJ1-2; possibly TRBD1 for D (5 bases). CDR3 size: 12 residues. V lost 7 bases and J lost 6, with 12 bases in between. From germline, CDR1 is LNHDA and CDR2 SQIVND (reference sequence). CDR3 sequence: CASTRGIDGYTF. For the CDR3, the DNA is TGTGCCAGTACAAGGGGAATTGATGGCTACACCTTC.

In the case of this clone: At one boundary the junction diverges from the germline segment, which might be a read error. V gene TRBV10-3 combines with J gene TRBJ2-1, with a possible D match to TRBD2 (6 bases). The CDR3 loop spans 12 amino acids. Germline CDR1 reads ENHRY; CDR2 reads SYGVKD. This chain's CDR3 is CANSPEGNEQFF. Written as DNA, the CDR3 is TGTGCCAACAGTCCGGAGGGCAATGAGCAGTTCTTC.

This chain links TRBV5-8 with TRBJ1-5; 8 nucleotides align to TRBD1. Trimming at V came to 3 bases and at J to 2 bases, leaving 7 bases not matched to a gene. Germline values: CDR1 SGHTS, CDR2 YDEGEE. The CDR3 is 16 amino acids. In DNA, the CDR3 is TGTGCCAGCAGCTCTGCAGGGGGCAAGGGCAATCAGCCCCAGCATTTT. Encoded protein: CASSSAGGKGNQPQHF.

The chain employs TRBV20-1 and TRBJ1-1; 11 bases are a match to TRBD1. The V and J ends lost 3 bases and 7 bases, in that order; junction bases with no gene match: 4. This CDR3 contains 13 residues. From germline, CDR1 is DFQATT and CDR2 SNEGSKA (reference sequence). CDR3 DNA: TGCAGTGCTAGTGGGGACAGGGGGTATGAAGCTTTCTTT. It encodes CSASGDRGYEAFF.

The CDR3: CASSLGRGNEQFF. The CDR3 DNA reads as TGTGCCAGCAGTTTGGGCAGGGGCAATGAGCAGTTCTTC. This rearrangement joins TRBV12-3 or TRBV12-4 to TRBJ2-1; maybe TRBD1 (6 bases). V was trimmed by 3 bases and J by 6 bases, leaving 9 bases between them. The CDR3 runs to 13 residues.

This clone was seen only once. The chain carries TRBV2 and TRBJ1-5; D is undetermined. V lost 7 bases and J lost 0, with 13 bases in between. The germline V gene encodes CDR1 SNHLY and CDR2 FYNNEI. There are 15 residues in the CDR3. In DNA form, the CDR3 reads TGTGCCAGCAAAATGGACGGGAATAGCAATCAGCCCCAGCATTTT. Amino acids: CASKMDGNSNQPQHF.

The rearrangement links TRBV9 to TRBJ2-3; D is possibly TRBD2 (6 bases). Germline CDR1 and CDR2: SGDLS and YYNGEE. The V gene lost 0 bases and the J gene lost 5 bases, with 13 bases spanning the gap. The CDR3 covers 15 residues. The CDR3 loop is CASSVVASALDTQYF. As DNA, the CDR3 is TGTGCCAGCAGCGTAGTCGCTAGCGCATTAGATACGCAGTATTTT.

The CDR3 region has the DNA TGTGCCAGCAGCTTATACGCGGGAGATACGCAGTATTTT. It is translated as CASSLYAGDTQYF. The chain is built from TRBV7-8 and TRBJ2-3; D is possibly TRBD2 (5 bases). V shed 2 bases and J shed 5 bases, with 8 bases lying between them. From germline, CDR1 is SGHVS and CDR2 FQNEAQ. The CDR3 has 13 residues.

This clone was observed once. The chain links TRBV5-6 to TRBJ2-1; 8 bases match TRBD1. Losses at the gene ends were 4 bases for V and 9 bases for J; bases not matched to a gene: 12. The CDR3 is 15 amino acids. The germline gives CDR1 SGHDT, CDR2 YYEEEE. The CDR3, as DNA: TGTGCCAGCAGCCCATCGGACAGGGTACCTAGTGAGCAGTTCTTC. Its translation: CASSPSDRVPSEQFF.

The V gene is TRBV19, the J gene TRBJ1-1; 7 bases are shared with TRBD1. J was trimmed by 2 bases and V by 5 bases; bases with no gene match: 8. Germline V gene data show CDR1 as LNHDA and CDR2 as SQIVND (reference sequence). CDR3 length equals 15 residues. The CDR3 coding sequence is TGTGCCAGTAGTTCATTAGGGGGCCGAAACACTGAAGCTTTCTTT. Protein sequence: CASSSLGGRNTEAFF.

The rearrangement uses TRBV10-3 and TRBJ2-7; 8 bases are a match to TRBD1. This CDR3 comprises 17 residues. J lost 2 bases, V lost 6 bases, and 15 bases had no gene match. CDR1 is ENHRY, CDR2 SYGVKD, per germline. The CDR3 DNA reads TGTGCCATCAGCCTTACCGCGGCAGGGGGCGCGGCCTACGAGCAGTACTTC. Protein sequence: CAISLTAAGGAAYEQYF.

The chain has TRBV5-1 and TRBJ1-2; 8 positions agree with TRBD1. Germline lookup yields CDR1 SGHRS and CDR2 YFSETQ. V shed 0 bases, J shed 8 bases, and the junction held 9 bases outside the gene matches. The CDR3 extends over 15 amino acids. CDR3 coding DNA: TGCGCCAGCAGCTTGGACAGGGGGGATCTTGACGGCTACACCTTC. Its protein product is CASSLDRGDLDGYTF.

This chain joins TRBV19 and TRBJ2-1; D possibly corresponds to TRBD1 (7 bases). The CDR3 covers 14 residues. V gave up 5 bases and J gave up 10 bases, with 18 bases separating them. The germline CDR1 and CDR2 sequences are LNHDA and SQIVND (reference sequence). Here the CDR3 DNA reads TGTGCCAGTAGTTTACTCAGGGGGGCGGGGGAGCAGTTCTTC. Residues: CASSLLRGAGEQFF.

This clone was seen only once. The V gene is TRBV5-5, the J gene TRBJ2-7, with a tentative D call TRBD1 (6 bases). Germline assignment: CDR1 SGHKS and CDR2 YYEKEE (reference sequence). The CDR3 is made up of 14 amino acids. V was cut by 4 bases and J by 0 bases, with 11 bases left in between. In nucleotides, the CDR3 is TGTGCCAGCAGCCCCGGACAGTTCTCCTACGAGCAGTACTTC. This gives the protein CASSPGQFSYEQYF.

V is TRBV28 and J is TRBJ2-1, with 9 bases matching TRBD1. CDR3 size: 15 residues. With 5 bases clipped from V and 4 bases from J, the junction kept 6 bases outside the gene matches. In germline, CDR1 is MDHEN, CDR2 SYDVKM. CDR3 nucleotide sequence: TGTGCCAGCAGTCTACCGACAGGGGGTTACAATGAGCAGTTCTTC. Amino acids: CASSLPTGGYNEQFF.

Only one count was recorded for this clone. V and J are TRBV5-4 and TRBJ1-2; 9 bases align to TRBD1. The CDR3 sequence is 15 residues long. Germline V lookup: CDR1 SGHNT, CDR2 YYREEE (reference sequence). The V gene end was trimmed by 0 bases and the J gene end by 8 bases; junction bases not matched to a gene: 8. CDR3 sequence: CASSLGDRVRGGYTF. The DNA of the CDR3 is TGTGCCAGCAGCTTGGGGGACAGGGTGAGAGGCGGCTACACCTTC.

By proportion, this clone is medium-sized. In DNA, the CDR3 is TGTGCCAGCAGCCAATGGGGGCACAAACTGTTTTTT. Translated: CASSQWGHKLFF. The genes are TRBV4-2 and TRBJ1-4; TRBD1 is a possible D gene (6 bases). CDR1 is LGHNA, CDR2 YNFKEQ, per germline. Between the trimmed V and J ends, which lost 2 bases and 11 bases, there was a span of 9 bases. The CDR3 has 12 amino acids.